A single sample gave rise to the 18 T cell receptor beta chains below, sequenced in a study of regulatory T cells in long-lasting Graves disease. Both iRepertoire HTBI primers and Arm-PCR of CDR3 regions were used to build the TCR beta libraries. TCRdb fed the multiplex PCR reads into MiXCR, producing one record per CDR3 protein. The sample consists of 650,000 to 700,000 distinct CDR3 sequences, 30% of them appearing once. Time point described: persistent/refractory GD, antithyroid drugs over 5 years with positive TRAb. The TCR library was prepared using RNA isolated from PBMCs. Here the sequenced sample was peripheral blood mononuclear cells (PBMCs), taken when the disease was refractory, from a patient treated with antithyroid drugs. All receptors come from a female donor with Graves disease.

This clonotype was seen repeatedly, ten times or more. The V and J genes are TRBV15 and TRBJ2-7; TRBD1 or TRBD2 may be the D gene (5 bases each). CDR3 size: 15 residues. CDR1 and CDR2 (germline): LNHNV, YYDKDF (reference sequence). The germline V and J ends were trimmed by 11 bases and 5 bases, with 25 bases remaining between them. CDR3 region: CAVGLTAAAPNEQYF. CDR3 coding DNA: TGTGCCGTAGGATTGACAGCAGCGGCCCCCAACGAGCAGTACTTC.

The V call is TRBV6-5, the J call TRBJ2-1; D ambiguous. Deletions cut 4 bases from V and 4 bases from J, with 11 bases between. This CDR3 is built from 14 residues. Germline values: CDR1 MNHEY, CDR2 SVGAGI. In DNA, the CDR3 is TGTGCCAGCAGTTCCCTTACTGAGTACAATGAGCAGTTCTTC. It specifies CASSSLTEYNEQFF.

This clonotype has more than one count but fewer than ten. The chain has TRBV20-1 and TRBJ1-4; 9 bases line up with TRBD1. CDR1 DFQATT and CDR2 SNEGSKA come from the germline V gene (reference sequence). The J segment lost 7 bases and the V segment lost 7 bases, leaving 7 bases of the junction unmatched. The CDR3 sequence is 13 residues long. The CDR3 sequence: CSGKGQGSEKLFF. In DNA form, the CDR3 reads TGCAGTGGCAAGGGACAGGGAAGTGAAAAACTGTTTTTT.

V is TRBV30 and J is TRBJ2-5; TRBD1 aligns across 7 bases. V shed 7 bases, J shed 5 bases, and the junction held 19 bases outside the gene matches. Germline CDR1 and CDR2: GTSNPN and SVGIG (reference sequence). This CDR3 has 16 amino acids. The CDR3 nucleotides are TGTGCCTTCTCTCGATTGGAAGGGGGCTTCGGGGAGACCCAGTACTTC. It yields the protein CAFSRLEGGFGETQYF.

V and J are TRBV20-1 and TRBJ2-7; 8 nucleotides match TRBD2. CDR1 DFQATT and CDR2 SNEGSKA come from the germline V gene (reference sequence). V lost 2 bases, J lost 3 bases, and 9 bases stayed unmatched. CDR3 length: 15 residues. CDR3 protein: CSARMPSGLVYEQYF. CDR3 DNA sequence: TGCAGTGCTAGAATGCCTAGCGGGCTCGTCTACGAGCAGTACTTC.

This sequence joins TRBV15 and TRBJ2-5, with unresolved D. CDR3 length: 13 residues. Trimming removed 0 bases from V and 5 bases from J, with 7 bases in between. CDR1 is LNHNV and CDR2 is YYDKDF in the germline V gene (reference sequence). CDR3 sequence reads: CATSRDDLETQYF. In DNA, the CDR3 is TGTGCCACCAGCAGAGACGATCTGGAGACCCAGTACTTC.

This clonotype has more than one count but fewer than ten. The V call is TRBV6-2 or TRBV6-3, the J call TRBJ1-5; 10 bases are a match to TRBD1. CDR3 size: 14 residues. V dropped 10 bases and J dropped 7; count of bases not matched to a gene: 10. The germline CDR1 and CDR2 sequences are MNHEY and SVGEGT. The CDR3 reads CAITDRGDSQPQHF. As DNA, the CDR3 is TGTGCCATCACGGACAGGGGGGATAGCCAGCCCCAGCATTTT.

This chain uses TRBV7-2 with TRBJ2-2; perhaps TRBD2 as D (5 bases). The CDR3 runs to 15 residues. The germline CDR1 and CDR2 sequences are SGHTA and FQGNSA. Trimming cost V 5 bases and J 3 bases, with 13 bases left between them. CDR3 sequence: CASSLKRSHTGELFF. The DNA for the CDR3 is TGTGCCAGCAGCCTAAAGCGGAGCCACACCGGGGAGCTGTTTTTT.

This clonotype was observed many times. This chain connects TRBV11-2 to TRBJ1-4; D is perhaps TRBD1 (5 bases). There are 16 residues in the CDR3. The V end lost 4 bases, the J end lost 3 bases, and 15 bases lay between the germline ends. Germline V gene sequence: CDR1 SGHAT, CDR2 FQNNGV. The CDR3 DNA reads TGTGCCAGCAGCTCGAGTGGGGGGGTCCCTAATGAAAAACTGTTTTTT. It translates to CASSSSGGVPNEKLFF.

The CDR3 loop is CSAPPGNKGSYEQYF. CDR3 coding DNA: TGCAGTGCACCCCCCGGGAACAAGGGCTCCTACGAGCAGTACTTC. V and J are TRBV20-1 and TRBJ2-7; weak D call: TRBD2 (5 bases). Trimming shortened V by 6 bases and J by 0 bases, and 18 bases separated the two germline ends. Germline V lookup: CDR1 DFQATT, CDR2 SNEGSKA (reference sequence). This CDR3 region has 15 residues.

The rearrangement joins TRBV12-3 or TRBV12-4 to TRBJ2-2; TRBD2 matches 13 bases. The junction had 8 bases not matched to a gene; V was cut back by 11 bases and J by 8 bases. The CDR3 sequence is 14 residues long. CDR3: CAGGTSGTAGELFF. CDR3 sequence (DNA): TGTGCCGGCGGGACTAGCGGGACCGCGGGGGAGCTGTTTTTT.

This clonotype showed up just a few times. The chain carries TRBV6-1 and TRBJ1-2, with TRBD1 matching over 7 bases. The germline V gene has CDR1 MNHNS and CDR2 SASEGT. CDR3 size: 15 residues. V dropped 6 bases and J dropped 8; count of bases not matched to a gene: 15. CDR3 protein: CASRGWDSGGYGYTF. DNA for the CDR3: TGTGCCAGCAGGGGATGGGACAGTGGAGGCTACGGCTACACCTTC.

The CDR3 loop reads CASRVQGARSTEAFF. The CDR3 DNA sequence: TGTGCCAGCAGAGTACAGGGGGCTCGGTCCACTGAAGCTTTCTTT. The chain combines TRBV28 with TRBJ1-1; TRBD1 matches at 9 bases. Germline-derived CDR1 and CDR2 are MDHEN and SYDVKM. CDR3 length: 15 amino acids. V lost 6 bases, J lost 4 bases, and 9 bases stayed unmatched.

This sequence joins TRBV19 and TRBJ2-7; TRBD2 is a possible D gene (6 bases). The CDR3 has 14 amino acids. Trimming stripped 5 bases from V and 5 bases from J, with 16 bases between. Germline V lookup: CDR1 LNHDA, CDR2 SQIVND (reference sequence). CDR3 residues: CASSYRRDLNEQYF. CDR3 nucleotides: TGTGCCAGTAGTTATCGGCGGGACTTAAACGAGCAGTACTTC.

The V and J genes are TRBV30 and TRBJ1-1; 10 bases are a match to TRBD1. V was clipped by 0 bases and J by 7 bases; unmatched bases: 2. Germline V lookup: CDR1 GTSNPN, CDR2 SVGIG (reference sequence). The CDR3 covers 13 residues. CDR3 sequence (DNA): TGTGCCTGGAGTGTTGGACAGGGGGTTGAAGCTTTCTTT. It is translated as CAWSVGQGVEAFF.

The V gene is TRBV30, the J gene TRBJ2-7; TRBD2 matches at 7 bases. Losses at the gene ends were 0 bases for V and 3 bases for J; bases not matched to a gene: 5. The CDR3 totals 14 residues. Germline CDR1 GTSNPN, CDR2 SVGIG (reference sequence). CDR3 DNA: TGTGCCTGGAGTGTATCTAGCGGCTTCTACGAGCAGTACTTC. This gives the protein CAWSVSSGFYEQYF.

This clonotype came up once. The CDR3 protein is CASSLSAQGGFYEQYF. The CDR3 coding sequence is TGTGCCAGCAGTTTATCTGCGCAGGGAGGTTTTTACGAGCAGTACTTC. The chain is built from TRBV12-3 or TRBV12-4 and TRBJ2-7; weak D call: TRBD2 (6 bases). This CDR3 spans 16 amino acids. Trimming removed 2 bases from V and 4 bases from J, with 18 bases in between.

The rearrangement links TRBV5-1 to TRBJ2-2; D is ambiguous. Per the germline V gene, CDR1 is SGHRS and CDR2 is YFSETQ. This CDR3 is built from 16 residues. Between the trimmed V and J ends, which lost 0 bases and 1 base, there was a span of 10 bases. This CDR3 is CASSLGVGQNTGELFF. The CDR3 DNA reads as TGCGCCAGCAGCTTGGGGGTAGGGCAGAACACCGGGGAGCTGTTTTTT.